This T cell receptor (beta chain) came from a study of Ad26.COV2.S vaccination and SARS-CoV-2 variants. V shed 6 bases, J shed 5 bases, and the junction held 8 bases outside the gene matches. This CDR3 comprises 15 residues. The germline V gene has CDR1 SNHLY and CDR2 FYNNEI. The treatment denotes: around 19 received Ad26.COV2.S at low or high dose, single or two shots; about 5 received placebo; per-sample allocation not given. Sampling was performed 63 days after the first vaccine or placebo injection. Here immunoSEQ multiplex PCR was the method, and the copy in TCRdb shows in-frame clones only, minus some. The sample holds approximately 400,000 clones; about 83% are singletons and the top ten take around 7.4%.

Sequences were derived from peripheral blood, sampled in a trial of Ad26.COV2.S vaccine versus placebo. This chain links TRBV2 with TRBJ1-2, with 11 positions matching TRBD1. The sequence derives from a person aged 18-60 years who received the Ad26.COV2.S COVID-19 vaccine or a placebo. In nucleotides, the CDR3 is TGTGCCAGCAGGAGGGACAGGGGGATAGGGTATGGCTACACCTTC. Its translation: CASRRDRGIGYGYTF.